The next 21 T cell receptor beta chains were all read from a single sample in a study of blood T cell repertoires in COVID-19. TCRdb keeps only in-frame clones here, not all; method: immunoSEQ multiplex PCR. The data contain under 95,000 clones, about nine tenths of them singletons. The material sequenced was peripheral blood. All receptors derive from a human donor in a cohort sampled during active COVID-19.

This clone was counted once. The rearrangement joins TRBV6-5 to TRBJ1-3, with D maybe TRBD1 (6 bases). The CDR3 covers 14 residues. Trimming stripped 10 bases from V and 0 bases from J, with 13 bases between. The germline CDR1 and CDR2 sequences are MNHEY and SVGAGI. Here the CDR3 DNA reads TGTGCCACTGGGACATCGGTCTCTGGAAACACCATATATTTT. Protein product: CATGTSVSGNTIYF.

The V and J genes are TRBV24-1 and TRBJ2-1; 10 nucleotides match TRBD2. The CDR3 is 15 residues long. J was trimmed by 9 bases and V by 5 bases; bases with no gene match: 9. Germline V lookup: CDR1 KGHDR, CDR2 SFDVKD. CDR3 sequence reads: CATSVSSGSTGEQFF. The DNA of the CDR3 is TGTGCCACCAGTGTATCTAGCGGGAGTACCGGTGAGCAGTTCTTC.

CDR3 in DNA: TGTGCCACCAGCAGAGACCCAAGGGGGCCCGGGGGGGATCAGCCCCAGCATTTT. Protein product: CATSRDPRGPGGDQPQHF. The rearrangement uses TRBV15 and TRBJ1-5; TRBD1 agrees at 7 bases. Germline-derived CDR1 and CDR2 are LNHNV and YYDKDF (reference sequence). V lost 0 bases, J lost 5 bases, and 13 bases stayed unmatched. This CDR3 has 18 residues.

V and J are TRBV5-5 and TRBJ2-1; no clear D. The germline V gene has CDR1 SGHKS and CDR2 YYEKEE (reference sequence). The CDR3 spans 12 residues. V lost 1 base and J lost 10, with 9 bases in between. In nucleotides, the CDR3 is TGTGCCAGCAGCTTGAACCTAGACGAGCAGTTCTTC. Amino acids: CASSLNLDEQFF.

Turning to this clone: In the same sample, other DNA sequences code for this CDR3. The V gene is TRBV24-1, the J gene TRBJ2-1; 11 nucleotides align to TRBD1. CDR1 and CDR2 from the germline V gene are KGHDR and SFDVKD. CDR3 length equals 16 residues. The junction had 3 bases not matched to a gene; V was cut back by 3 bases and J by 3 bases. CDR3 nucleotide sequence: TGTGCCACCAGTGATCCCGGGACAGGGGGCTACAATGAGCAGTTCTTC. It is translated as CATSDPGTGGYNEQFF.

The J gene is TRBJ2-6, the V gene TRBV5-4; no firm D call. V was clipped by 2 bases and J by 4 bases, with 4 bases between them. The CDR3 covers 13 residues. Germline V lookup: CDR1 SGHNT, CDR2 YYREEE (reference sequence). The CDR3 DNA sequence: TGTGCCAGCAGCTTAGAGGGGGCCAACGTCCTGACTTTC. Residues: CASSLEGANVLTF. Variable domain in full (rest from reference TRBV5-4 and TRBJ2-6): ETGVTQSPTHLIKTRGQQVTLRCSSQSGHNTVSWYQQALGQGPQFIFQYYREEENGRGNFPPRFSGLQFPNYSSELNVNALELDDSALYLCASSLEGANVLTFGAGSRLTVL.

This chain links TRBV3-1 (or the pseudogene TRBV3-2) with TRBJ2-7; TRBD2 matches at 8 bases. V shed 3 bases, J shed 9 bases, and the junction held 16 bases outside the gene matches. CDR1 LGHDT and CDR2 YNNKEL come from the germline V gene (reference sequence). The CDR3 consists of 16 residues. The CDR3 loop reads CASSQSSGARFGVQYF. In nucleotides, the CDR3 is TGTGCCAGCAGCCAGAGTAGCGGGGCACGATTTGGGGTGCAGTACTTC.

The rearrangement links TRBV5-5 to TRBJ2-2; 7 nucleotides align to TRBD1. The V gene end was trimmed by 4 bases and the J gene end by 5 bases; junction bases not matched to a gene: 8. In germline, CDR1 is SGHKS, CDR2 YYEKEE (reference sequence). The CDR3 is 15 amino acids. The CDR3 nucleotides read TGTGCCAGCAGCCCGGGGACAGTGGGGACCGGGGAGCTGTTTTTT. Its protein product is CASSPGTVGTGELFF.

This sequence joins TRBV14 and TRBJ2-1; TRBD2 matches 14 bases. CDR1 is SGHDN, CDR2 FVKESK, per germline. The CDR3 has 14 residues. V lost 3 bases, J lost 12 bases, and 4 bases stayed unmatched. Here the CDR3 reads CASSQGLAGVGQFF. DNA for the CDR3: TGTGCCAGCAGCCAGGGACTAGCGGGAGTGGGGCAGTTCTTC.

The chain links TRBV11-3 to TRBJ2-5; 12 nucleotides agree with TRBD2. After removal of 0 bases from V and 2 bases from J, the junction contained 13 bases not matched to a gene. This CDR3 is 20 amino acids long. In germline, CDR1 is SGHNT, CDR2 YENEEA. The CDR3 DNA reads as TGTGCCAGCAGCTTAGATGGGCGACTAGCGGGAGTTCGGGGGCAAGAGACCCAGTACTTC. Protein sequence: CASSLDGRLAGVRGQETQYF.

V and J are TRBV3-1 (or the pseudogene TRBV3-2) and TRBJ2-1, with a possible D match to TRBD1 (6 bases). CDR1 is LGHDT and CDR2 is YNNKEL in the germline V gene (reference sequence). Trimming cost V 0 bases and J 6 bases, with 15 bases left between them. This CDR3 has 16 residues. As DNA, the CDR3 is TGTGCCAGCAGCCAAGAACGGAATGGGACACCCAATGAGCAGTTCTTC. This sequence encodes CASSQERNGTPNEQFF.

The rearrangement links TRBV7-9 to TRBJ1-1, with D maybe TRBD1 (6 bases). The germline V and J ends were trimmed by 3 bases and 5 bases, with 10 bases remaining between them. Germline CDR1 SEHNR, CDR2 FQNEAQ (reference sequence). CDR3 length equals 13 residues. The CDR3 DNA reads TGTGCCAGCAGCTTCCAGGGGAGAACTGAAGCTTTCTTT. This sequence encodes CASSFQGRTEAFF.

The CDR3 bases are TGTGCCAGCAGCCAGGACAGGGCGGCTGGGGCCAACGTCCTGACTTTC. Protein sequence: CASSQDRAAGANVLTF. The V call is TRBV4-2, the J call TRBJ2-6; 8 bases are a match to TRBD1. Germline CDR1 is LGHNA and CDR2 is YNFKEQ. V lost 3 bases and J lost 2; bases outside the gene matches: 3. There are 16 residues in the CDR3.

The chain uses TRBV5-8 and TRBJ1-5; the D is unclear. Deletions cut 1 base from V and 2 bases from J, with 13 bases between. The CDR3 loop spans 16 amino acids. The germline gives CDR1 SGHTS, CDR2 YDEGEE. CDR3 in DNA: TGTGCCAGCAGCTTGTTGCGGGGTTCGGGCAATCAGCCCCAGCATTTT. Protein sequence: CASSLLRGSGNQPQHF.

In DNA, the CDR3 is TGTGCCAGTAGTTTTACAGGTTCGAAAAACCACGCGAATCAGCCCCAGCATTTT. Its translation is CASSFTGSKNHANQPQHF. The rearrangement links TRBV19 to TRBJ1-5; D perhaps matches TRBD1 (5 bases). Trimming stripped 5 bases from V and 4 bases from J, with 24 bases between. The CDR3 runs to 18 residues. Looked up from germline, CDR1 is LNHDA and CDR2 is SQIVND (reference sequence). Using reference TRBV19 and TRBJ1-5 for the parts outside the CDR3, the full variable domain is DGGITQSPKYLFRKEGQNVTLSCEQNLNHDAMYWYRQDPGQGLRLIYYSQIVNDFQKGDIAEGYSVSREKKESFPLTVTSAQKNPTAFYLCASSFTGSKNHANQPQHFGDGTRLSIL.

This clone was counted between two and nine times. The V and J genes are TRBV9 and TRBJ1-2; D is ambiguous. Trimming removed 0 bases from V and 4 bases from J, with 7 bases in between. The CDR3 length is 13 residues. CDR1 is SGDLS and CDR2 is YYNGEE in the germline V gene. The DNA of the CDR3 is TGTGCCAGCAGCGTAGGCGGCGCCTATGGCTACACCTTC. As protein: CASSVGGAYGYTF. The variable domain in full, with the rest retrieved from reference TRBV9 and TRBJ1-2, is DSGVTQTPKHLITATGQRVTLRCSPRSGDLSVYWYQQSLDQGLQFLIQYYNGEERAKGNILERFSAQQFPDLHSELNLSSLELGDSALYFCASSVGGAYGYTFGSGTRLTVV.

This sequence joins TRBV23-1 and TRBJ2-1; TRBD2 agrees at 8 bases. TRBV23-1 is an ORF for which the function is uncertain. Unmatched junction bases numbered 11, after V lost 2 bases and J lost 5 bases. The CDR3 covers 17 residues. The CDR3, as DNA: TGCGCCAGCAGTCAAAAGGTCGAACTAGCGGCAGACAATGAGCAGTTCTTC. Its translation: CASSQKVELAADNEQFF.

The chain has TRBV6-1 and TRBJ2-7; 9 bases match TRBD2. CDR1 is MNHNS, CDR2 SASEGT, per germline. The CDR3 length is 16 residues. The V gene end was trimmed by 4 bases and the J gene end by 1 base; junction bases not matched to a gene: 8. The CDR3 loop is CASSGQTSGSSYEQYF. The CDR3 coding sequence is TGTGCCAGCAGTGGTCAAACTAGCGGGTCTTCCTACGAGCAGTACTTC.

Here the CDR3 reads CASSLVRANEQFF. DNA for the CDR3: TGTGCCAGCAGCTTAGTGCGCGCTAATGAGCAGTTCTTC. The chain uses TRBV11-2 and TRBJ2-1; D gene uncertain. From germline, CDR1 is SGHAT and CDR2 FQNNGV. V dropped 1 base and J dropped 7 bases, with 8 bases sitting between them. The CDR3 is made up of 13 amino acids.

CDR3 sequence reads: CASRTENYGYTF. CDR3 nucleotide sequence: TGTGCCAGCAGAACAGAGAACTATGGCTACACCTTC. V usage is TRBV3-1 (or the pseudogene TRBV3-2) and J usage is TRBJ1-2; D unresolved. The CDR3 contains 12 residues. Trimming removed 6 bases from V and 2 bases from J, with 7 bases in between. The V gene's germline CDR1 is LGHDT and CDR2 YNNKEL (reference sequence).

This chain uses TRBV19 with TRBJ1-5, with 8 bases aligning to TRBD1. This CDR3 is built from 14 residues. Germline loops: CDR1 LNHDA, CDR2 SQIVND (reference sequence). Trimming at V came to 5 bases and at J to 7 bases, leaving 7 bases not matched to a gene. CDR3 in amino acids: CASSSVDRGQPQHF. CDR3 in DNA: TGTGCCAGTAGTTCCGTAGACAGGGGCCAGCCCCAGCATTTT.